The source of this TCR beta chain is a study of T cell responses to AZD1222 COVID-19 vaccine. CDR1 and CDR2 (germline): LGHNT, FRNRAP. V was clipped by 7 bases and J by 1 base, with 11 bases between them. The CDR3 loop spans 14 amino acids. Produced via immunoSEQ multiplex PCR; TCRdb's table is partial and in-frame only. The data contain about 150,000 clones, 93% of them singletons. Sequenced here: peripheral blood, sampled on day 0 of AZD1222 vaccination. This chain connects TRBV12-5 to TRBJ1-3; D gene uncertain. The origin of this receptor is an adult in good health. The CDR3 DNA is TGTGCTAGTGCCTTGGGAGTATCTGGAAACACCATATATTTT. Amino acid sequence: CASALGVSGNTIYF.